The 29 T cell receptor beta chains in this list originate from one sample, sequenced in a study of OX40 agonist ivuxolimab in advanced cancers. TCRdb keeps only in-frame clones here, not all; method: immunoSEQ multiplex PCR. The sample lists fewer than 100,000 clones, about four fifths occurring once. The specimen was CD4+ or CD8+ T cells sorted from blood, collected in a trial of the OX40 agonist ivuxolimab. These receptors originate from an adult with an advanced solid tumor such as melanoma, head and neck, liver or kidney cancer.

This chain connects TRBV5-4 to TRBJ1-5; D perhaps matches TRBD1 (6 bases). Germline V CDR1 and CDR2: SGHNT, YYREEE (reference sequence). Between the trimmed V and J ends, which lost 2 bases and 5 bases, there was a span of 11 bases. CDR3 length: 14 amino acids. CDR3: CASSFQGRDQPQHF. Written as DNA, the CDR3 is TGTGCCAGCAGCTTTCAGGGGCGGGATCAGCCCCAGCATTTT.

This rearrangement joins TRBV6-5 to TRBJ1-3; the D gene is possibly TRBD1 (6 bases). Germline CDR1 MNHEY, CDR2 SVGAGI. The V end was cut by 2 bases, the J end by 7 bases, with 15 bases between. CDR3 length equals 15 residues. DNA for the CDR3: TGTGCCAGCAGTTACACTCTGGGACACCGGAACACCATATATTTT. It specifies CASSYTLGHRNTIYF.

This clone was counted between two and nine times. V usage is TRBV10-2 and J usage is TRBJ2-7, with a tentative D call TRBD2 (6 bases). This CDR3 comprises 14 residues. V was trimmed by 5 bases and J by 9 bases, leaving 20 bases between them. Looked up from germline, CDR1 is WSHSY and CDR2 is SAAADI. The chain's CDR3 is CASSNSGNLRRQYF. In DNA, the CDR3 is TGCGCCAGCAGTAATAGCGGAAACCTAAGGCGGCAGTACTTC.

V usage is TRBV6-6 and J usage is TRBJ1-5; D unclear. This CDR3 is 13 amino acids long. The germline gives CDR1 MNHNY, CDR2 SVGAGI (reference sequence). V lost 7 bases and J 4 bases, leaving 11 bases between the germline ends. The CDR3 spells CASTRGGNQPQHF. Written as DNA, the CDR3 is TGTGCCAGCACTCGAGGTGGTAATCAGCCCCAGCATTTT.

This clone turned up a few times. This rearrangement joins TRBV6-5 to TRBJ2-3; D call uncertain. The germline V gene encodes CDR1 MNHEY and CDR2 SVGAGI. The CDR3 consists of 14 residues. Trimming pared 6 bases from V and 3 bases from J, leaving 13 bases between. The CDR3 DNA reads TGTGCCAGCAGCCTACAATCCCCAACAGATACGCAGTATTTT. Its protein is CASSLQSPTDTQYF.

The genes are TRBV28 and TRBJ1-3; D possibly corresponds to TRBD1 (5 bases). Germline values: CDR1 MDHEN, CDR2 SYDVKM. The CDR3 extends over 14 amino acids. The V gene lost 5 bases and the J gene lost 9 bases, with 17 bases spanning the gap. The CDR3: CASSKTAARGTIYF. The CDR3 DNA reads TGTGCCAGCAGTAAGACAGCGGCGAGGGGCACCATATATTTT.

The chain employs TRBV30 and TRBJ2-3; D might be TRBD1 (6 bases). CDR3 length: 18 amino acids. Germline-derived CDR1 and CDR2 are GTSNPN and SVGIG (reference sequence). Trimming took 3 bases from V and 2 from J, leaving 24 bases between them. CDR3 sequence reads: CAWRPTGSLRDNTDTQYF. CDR3 sequence (DNA): TGTGCCTGGAGGCCTACAGGGTCACTACGGGACAACACAGATACGCAGTATTTT.

This clone was seen a few times. The chain links TRBV5-4 to TRBJ1-1, with unresolved D. Germline-derived CDR1 and CDR2 are SGHNT and YYREEE (reference sequence). This CDR3 region has 14 residues. Trimming pared 5 bases from V and 1 base from J, leaving 12 bases between. This chain's CDR3 is CASRPGSSNTEAFF. In DNA form, the CDR3 reads TGTGCCAGCAGACCGGGATCCTCGAACACTGAAGCTTTCTTT. Combining the CDR3 with reference TRBV5-4 and TRBJ1-1 gives the whole variable domain ETGVTQSPTHLIKTRGQQVTLRCSSQSGHNTVSWYQQALGQGPQFIFQYYREEENGRGNFPPRFSGLQFPNYSSELNVNALELDDSALYLCASRPGSSNTEAFFGQGTRLTVV.

This clone was found once. This chain uses TRBV9 with TRBJ2-1; D tentatively fits TRBD1 or TRBD2 (6 bases each). This CDR3 comprises 16 residues. V shed 0 bases and J shed 4 bases, with 14 bases lying between them. Germline CDR1 and CDR2: SGDLS and YYNGEE. CDR3: CASSVGVGGRYNEQFF. The CDR3 DNA is TGTGCCAGCAGCGTAGGAGTGGGGGGCAGGTACAATGAGCAGTTCTTC.

The chain has TRBV28 and TRBJ2-5; D is perhaps TRBD1 or TRBD2 (5 bases each). Germline CDR1 MDHEN, CDR2 SYDVKM. The V gene lost 3 bases and the J gene lost 2 bases, with 13 bases spanning the gap. The CDR3 is 15 amino acids. CDR3 amino acids: CASSLTPEGQETQYF. The DNA for the CDR3 is TGTGCCAGCAGTTTGACCCCCGAGGGGCAAGAGACCCAGTACTTC.

This clone was detected only a few times. The chain links TRBV7-9 to TRBJ1-5; perhaps TRBD1 as D (5 bases). V was cut by 3 bases and J by 2 bases, with 8 bases left in between. CDR1 and CDR2 (germline): SEHNR, FQNEAQ (reference sequence). The CDR3 sequence is 14 residues long. Written as DNA, the CDR3 is TGTGCCAGCAGCTTGGAAGGGGGCAATCAGCCCCAGCATTTT. Its translation is CASSLEGGNQPQHF.

This chain joins TRBV6-6 and TRBJ2-3, with a weak D call TRBD1 (5 bases). The CDR3 runs 15 residues. V lost 6 bases, J lost 1 base, and 14 bases lay in between. Per the germline V gene, CDR1 is MNHNY and CDR2 is SVGAGI (reference sequence). The CDR3 sequence is CASREQAFGTDTQYF. DNA for the CDR3: TGTGCCAGCAGAGAACAGGCGTTCGGCACAGATACGCAGTATTTT.

The chain recombines TRBV5-1 with TRBJ1-4; tentative D call: TRBD1 (5 bases). There are 14 residues in the CDR3. Germline CDR1 and CDR2: SGHRS and YFSETQ. Trimming took off 3 bases at V and 4 bases at J, with 10 bases between the two ends. The CDR3 DNA is TGCGCCAGCAGCTCGGACACGTATAATGAAAAACTGTTTTTT. It is translated as CASSSDTYNEKLFF.

The chain combines TRBV14 with TRBJ1-2; D is perhaps TRBD1 (5 bases). CDR1 is SGHDN and CDR2 is FVKESK in the germline V gene. The V and J ends lost 3 bases and 8 bases respectively, with 13 bases between them. CDR3 length: 13 residues. The CDR3 here is CASSHGARKGYTF. CDR3 nucleotide sequence: TGTGCCAGCAGCCATGGGGCGCGGAAAGGCTACACCTTC.

CDR3 DNA: TGTGCCAGCAGCTTGTCTCGCAGGGGGAGACTAGCGGAGAACCTCTACAATGAGCAGTTCTTC. It is translated as CASSLSRRGRLAENLYNEQFF. V is TRBV7-8 and J is TRBJ2-1, with 9 bases matching TRBD2. J gave up 3 bases and V 3 bases, and 21 bases lay outside the gene matches. The CDR3 is made up of 21 amino acids. CDR1 and CDR2 from the germline V gene are SGHVS and FQNEAQ.

This clone was found a few times. The rearrangement uses TRBV9 and TRBJ2-3; D perhaps matches TRBD2 (5 bases). This CDR3 has 18 residues. Germline V gene data show CDR1 as SGDLS and CDR2 as YYNGEE. Trimming stripped 0 bases from V and 3 bases from J, with 20 bases between. CDR3 DNA sequence: TGTGCCAGCAGCGTAGCCGTATCAACTAGGACTTGGACAGATACGCAGTATTTT. Translating gives CASSVAVSTRTWTDTQYF.

The chain is built from TRBV7-2 and TRBJ2-1, with a possible D match to TRBD2 (6 bases). Trimming took 0 bases from V and 7 from J, leaving 16 bases between them. Germline loops: CDR1 SGHTA, CDR2 FQGNSA. The CDR3 loop spans 16 amino acids. The CDR3 here is CASSLASGYQGNEQFF. The CDR3 nucleotides read TGTGCCAGCAGCTTAGCGAGCGGGTACCAAGGGAATGAGCAGTTCTTC. The full variable domain, in which reference TRBV7-2 and TRBJ2-1 provide the parts outside the CDR3, is GAGVSQSPSNKVTEKGKDVELRCDPISGHTALYWYRQSLGQGLEFLIYFQGNSAPDKSGLPSDRFSAERTGGSVSTLTIQRTQQEDSAVYLCASSLASGYQGNEQFFGPGTRLTVL.

This chain connects TRBV29-1 to TRBJ2-7; no definite D call. This CDR3 has 12 amino acids. Per the germline V gene, CDR1 is SQVTM and CDR2 is ANQGSEA. V lost 4 bases, J lost 0 bases, and 7 bases lay in between. CDR3 sequence (DNA): TGCAGCGTTGGTCCAGGCTCCTACGAGCAGTACTTC. This sequence encodes CSVGPGSYEQYF.

The chain joins TRBV6-6 to TRBJ1-2; D may be TRBD1 (5 bases). CDR3 length: 15 amino acids. The V end was cut by 10 bases, the J end by 2 bases, with 20 bases between. Germline loops: CDR1 MNHNY, CDR2 SVGAGI (reference sequence). The chain's CDR3 is CATHTRTTRNYGYTF. CDR3 DNA sequence: TGTGCCACCCACACAAGGACAACGAGGAACTATGGCTACACCTTC.

The chain joins TRBV6-1 to TRBJ2-5; possibly TRBD2 for D (7 bases). Germline loops: CDR1 MNHNS, CDR2 SASEGT. The CDR3 spans 14 residues. Trimming removed 8 bases from V and 5 bases from J, with 18 bases in between. The CDR3 DNA reads TGTGCCAGCTTGCGGGGGCGGGATGGCGAGACCCAGTACTTC. It translates to CASLRGRDGETQYF.

The chain employs TRBV2 and TRBJ1-2, with 8 positions matching TRBD1. The CDR3 totals 12 residues. Losses at the gene ends were 5 bases for V and 7 bases for J; bases not matched to a gene: 3. Germline CDR1 and CDR2: SNHLY and FYNNEI. CDR3 residues: CASSTDRGGYTF. For the CDR3, the DNA is TGTGCCAGCAGTACCGACAGGGGTGGCTACACCTTC. The whole variable domain, filled in from reference TRBV2 and TRBJ1-2, reads EPEVTQTPSHQVTQMGQEVILRCVPISNHLYFYWYRQILGQKVEFLVSFYNNEISEKSEIFDDQFSVERPDGSNFTLKIRSTKLEDSAMYFCASSTDRGGYTFGSGTRLTVV.

V is TRBV5-1 and J is TRBJ1-1; D is perhaps TRBD1 (6 bases). The germline CDR1 and CDR2 sequences are SGHRS and YFSETQ. CDR3 size: 16 residues. V was clipped by 6 bases and J by 0 bases, with 18 bases between them. CDR3 in amino acids: CASTRGFQGLNTEAFF. CDR3 DNA: TGCGCCAGCACCAGGGGCTTTCAAGGGCTGAACACTGAAGCTTTCTTT.

The chain carries TRBV2 and TRBJ1-6; D is undetermined. The germline V gene has CDR1 SNHLY and CDR2 FYNNEI. Trimming removed 6 bases from V and 0 bases from J, with 12 bases in between. The CDR3 has 16 amino acids. This chain's CDR3 is CASSSRESSYNSPLHF. In DNA form, the CDR3 reads TGTGCCAGCAGCTCGAGGGAGAGCTCCTATAATTCACCCCTCCACTTT.

This chain uses TRBV5-5 with TRBJ2-7, with TRBD2 matching 7 bases. Germline V CDR1 and CDR2: SGHKS, YYEKEE (reference sequence). V shed 0 bases and J 7 bases; nucleotides not matched to a gene: 7. The CDR3 consists of 14 residues. The CDR3 DNA reads TGTGCCAGCAGCTTGGATCCGACGGGGGGTGAGCAGTACTTC. Its protein product is CASSLDPTGGEQYF.

The chain uses TRBV11-2 and TRBJ2-1; either TRBD1 or TRBD2 may fit D (6 bases each). The V gene lost 1 base and the J gene lost 7 bases, with 17 bases spanning the gap. Germline values: CDR1 SGHAT, CDR2 FQNNGV. The length of the CDR3 is 16 residues. CDR3 in amino acids: CASSLGGASRLNEQFF. Here the CDR3 DNA reads TGTGCCAGCAGCTTAGGGGGGGCGTCCCGCTTAAATGAGCAGTTCTTC.

The rearrangement joins TRBV7-3 to TRBJ1-6; D might be TRBD1 (6 bases). The V end lost 5 bases, the J end lost 4 bases, and 9 bases lay between the germline ends. The CDR3 is made up of 14 amino acids. CDR1 and CDR2 from the germline V gene are SGHTA and FQGTGA. The CDR3 loop reads CASSTQGYNSPLHF. The CDR3 coding sequence is TGTGCCAGCAGCACACAGGGTTATAATTCACCCCTCCACTTT.

The chain recombines TRBV4-3 with TRBJ2-7, with 7 bases identical to TRBD2. The CDR3 sequence is 18 residues long. Germline V gene sequence: CDR1 LGHNA, CDR2 YSLEER. V trimming: 0 bases; J trimming: 3 bases; junction bases outside the gene matches: 14. For the CDR3, the DNA is TGCGCCAGCAGCCAAGATACCCCGTCGGTAGCGGGTCGCTACGAGCAGTACTTC. Protein sequence: CASSQDTPSVAGRYEQYF.

The chain uses TRBV28 and TRBJ2-2, with a possible D match to TRBD2 (7 bases). The CDR3 covers 15 residues. V was shortened by 5 bases and J by 5 bases, with 15 bases between the two germline ends. Per germline, CDR1 MDHEN and CDR2 SYDVKM. CDR3 amino acids: CASSMAGAGTGELFF. CDR3 bases: TGTGCCAGCAGTATGGCGGGGGCGGGTACCGGGGAGCTGTTTTTT.

The chain combines TRBV21-1 with TRBJ2-5; the D segment call TRBD2 is taken from the table without a DNA check. TRBV21-1 is tagged as a pseudogene. This CDR3 comprises 18 residues. The CDR3 spells CASSKAQLAGGLQETQYF. The CDR3 DNA sequence: TGTGCCAGCAGCAAAGCTCAACTAGCGGGGGGATTACAAGAGACCCAGTACTTC.